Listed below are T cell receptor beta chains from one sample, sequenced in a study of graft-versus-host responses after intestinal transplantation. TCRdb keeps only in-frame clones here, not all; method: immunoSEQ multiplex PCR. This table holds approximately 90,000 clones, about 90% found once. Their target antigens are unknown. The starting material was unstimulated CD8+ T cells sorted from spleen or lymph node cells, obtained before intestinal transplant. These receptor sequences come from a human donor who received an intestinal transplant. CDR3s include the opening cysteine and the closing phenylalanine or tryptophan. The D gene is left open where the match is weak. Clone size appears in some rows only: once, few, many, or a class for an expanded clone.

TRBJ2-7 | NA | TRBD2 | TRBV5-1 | TGCGCCAGCAGCTTTGCGGGGGGCAGCTCCTACGAGCAGTACTTC | CASSFAGGSSYEQYF
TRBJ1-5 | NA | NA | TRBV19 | TGTGCCAGTAGTATAGGCCTGGGTGGTAGCAATCAGCCCCAGCATTTT | CASSIGLGGSNQPQHF
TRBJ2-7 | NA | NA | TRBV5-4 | TGTGCCAGCAGCTTTGGTGACTCCTACGAGCAGTACTTC | CASSFGDSYEQYF
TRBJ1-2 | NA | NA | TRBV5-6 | TGTGCCAGCAGCTTGGATATAAGGGATCCCTATGGCTACACCTTC | CASSLDIRDPYGYTF
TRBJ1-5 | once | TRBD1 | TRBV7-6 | TGTGCCAGCAGCTTGAAGGGACAGGGGTATAGCAATCAGCCCCAGCATTTT | CASSLKGQGYSNQPQHF
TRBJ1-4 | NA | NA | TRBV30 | TGTGCCTGGACCCGAGGTTTTTGGCGGTCTAATGAAAAACTGTTTTTT | CAWTRGFWRSNEKLFF
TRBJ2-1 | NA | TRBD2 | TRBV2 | TGTGCCAGCAGTGGAGCGGGGGTGCTGGGTGAGCAGTTCTTC | CASSGAGVLGEQFF
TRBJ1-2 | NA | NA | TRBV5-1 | TGCGCCAGCAATAGGGCAGGGGACTCTTGGGGCTACACCTTC | CASNRAGDSWGYTF
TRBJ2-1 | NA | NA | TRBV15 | TGTGCCACCAGCGCCCCAAGGGAGGGGGCCTCATACAATGAGCAGTTCTTC | CATSAPREGASYNEQFF
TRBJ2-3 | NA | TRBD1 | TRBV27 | TGTGCCAGCAGTTTGACAGGGTTTGGCGGCACAGATACGCAGTATTTT | CASSLTGFGGTDTQYF
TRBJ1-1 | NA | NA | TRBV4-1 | TGCGCCAGCAGCCAAGAGAAGGGGTGGAGCACTGAAGCTTTCTTT | CASSQEKGWSTEAFF
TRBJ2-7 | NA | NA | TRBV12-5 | TGTGCTAGTGGTTTGGTCTTAGGTCAGGGGAGGAACTACGAGCAGTACTTC | CASGLVLGQGRNYEQYF
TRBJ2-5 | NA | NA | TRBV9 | TGTGCCAGTTCTTCCGGGTCCCCACAAGAGACCCAGTACTTC | CASSSGSPQETQYF
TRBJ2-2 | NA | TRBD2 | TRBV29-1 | TGCAGCGTTGAGGGGACTAGCGGGGGTTCGGGCACCGGGGAGCTGTTTTTT | CSVEGTSGGSGTGELFF
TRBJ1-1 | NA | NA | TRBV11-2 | TGTGCCAGCAGCTTAGGGGTTCCCACTGAAGCTTTCTTT | CASSLGVPTEAFF
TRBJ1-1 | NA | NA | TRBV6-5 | TGTGCCAGCAGTTACACACGGTCAATGAACACTGAAGCTTTCTTT | CASSYTRSMNTEAFF
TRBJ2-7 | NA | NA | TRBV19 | TGTGCCAGTAGTCCCATACCGGGACTCCTACTATCCTACGAGCAGTACTTC | CASSPIPGLLLSYEQYF
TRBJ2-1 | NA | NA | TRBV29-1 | TGCAGCGTTGGGGGGAATGAGCAGTTCTTC | CSVGGNEQFF
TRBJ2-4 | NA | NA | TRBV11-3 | TGTGCCAGCAGCCTCTGGACGGGCAGGGTAGCCAAAAACATTCAGTACTTC | CASSLWTGRVAKNIQYF
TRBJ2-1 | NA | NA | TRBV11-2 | TGTGCCAGCAGCTTAGGGTGGGATATGAATAATGAGCAGTTCTTC | CASSLGWDMNNEQFF
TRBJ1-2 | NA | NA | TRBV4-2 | TGTGCCAGCAGCCATGGGGGGGTGGAGAGGGTCGATCGTGGCTACACCTTC | CASSHGGVERVDRGYTF
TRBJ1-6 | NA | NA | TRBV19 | TGTGCCAGTAGTATAGAAGGGTATGAAAATTCACCCCTCCACTTT | CASSIEGYENSPLHF
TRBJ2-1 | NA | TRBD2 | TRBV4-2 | TGTGCCAGCAGCCAAATTAGCGGGGGGGCCTCTTACAATGAGCAGTTCTTC | CASSQISGGASYNEQFF
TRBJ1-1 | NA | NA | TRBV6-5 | TGTGCCAGCAGCCATGAATTGAACACTGAAGCTTTCTTT | CASSHELNTEAFF
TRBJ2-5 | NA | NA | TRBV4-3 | TGCGCCAGCAGCCAAGCGTGGGAGCAAGAGACCCAGTACTTC | CASSQAWEQETQYF
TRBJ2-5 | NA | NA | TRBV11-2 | TGTGCCAGCAGCCCCGGGACTTCTTACTACTTATACTTC | CASSPGTSYYLYF
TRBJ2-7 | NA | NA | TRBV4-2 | TGTGCCAGCAGCCAAGAGGAACTAGCTGGTCTCGAGCAGTACTTC | CASSQEELAGLEQYF
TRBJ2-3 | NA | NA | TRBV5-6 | TGTGCCAGCAGCGTAACACAGGGATTCACAGATACGCAGTATTTT | CASSVTQGFTDTQYF
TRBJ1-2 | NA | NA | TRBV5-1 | TGCGCCAGCAGCTTGGAGTTCGGCTATGGCTACACCTTC | CASSLEFGYGYTF
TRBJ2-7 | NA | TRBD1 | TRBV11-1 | TGTGCCAGCAGCTTTTACCAGGGGGTCTCCTACGAGCAGTACTTC | CASSFYQGVSYEQYF
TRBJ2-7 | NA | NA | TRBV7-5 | TGTGTGCCACATATGAGGGCAGACGAGCAGTACTTC | CVPHMRADEQYF
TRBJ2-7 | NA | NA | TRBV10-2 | TGCGCCAGCAGTGAGTCGAAACCCCTGGGCGAGCAGTACTTC | CASSESKPLGEQYF
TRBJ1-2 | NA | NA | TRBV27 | TGTGCCAGCAGTTTATCGATGGGGGAATCCTATGGCTACACCTTC | CASSLSMGESYGYTF
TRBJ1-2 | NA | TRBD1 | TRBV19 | TGTGCCAGTAGTATCATGGACAGGGGTGTAGATGGCTACACCTTC | CASSIMDRGVDGYTF
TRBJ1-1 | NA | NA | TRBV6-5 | TGTGCCAGCAGTTACGGGGAGACTGAAGCTTTCTTT | CASSYGETEAFF
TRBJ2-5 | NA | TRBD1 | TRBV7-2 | TGTGCCAGCAGCTTGACAGGGGGCGTTTGGGAGACCCAGTACTTC | CASSLTGGVWETQYF
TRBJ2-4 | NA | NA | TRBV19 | TGTGCCAGTAGTTCTCAGGGGTACATTCAGTACTTC | CASSSQGYIQYF
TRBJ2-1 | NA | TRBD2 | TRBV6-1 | TGTGCCAGCAGCTGGACGGGGGGATTCTACAATGAGCAGTTCTTC | CASSWTGGFYNEQFF
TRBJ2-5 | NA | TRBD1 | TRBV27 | TGTGCCAGCAGTCCAGGACAGGGTATGGGTCAGACCCAGTACTTC | CASSPGQGMGQTQYF
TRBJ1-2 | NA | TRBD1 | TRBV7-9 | TGTGCCAGCAGCTCGGTAGAGACAGGGGCGGGCTACACCTTC | CASSSVETGAGYTF
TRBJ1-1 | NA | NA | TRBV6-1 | TGTGCCAGCAGTGTCGAGCGGGAGGGGAACACTGAAGCTTTCTTT | CASSVEREGNTEAFF
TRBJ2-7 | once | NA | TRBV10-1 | TGCGCCAGCAGTGGAGGTTATAGTTCCGGTGAGCAGTACTTC | CASSGGYSSGEQYF
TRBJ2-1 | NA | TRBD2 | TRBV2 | TGTGCCAGCAGTGCGGGGGGGAGCTCCTACAATGAGCAGTTCTTC | CASSAGGSSYNEQFF
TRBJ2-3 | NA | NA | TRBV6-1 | TGTGCCAGCAGTGGTTGGCAAGGGGGGCGAGATACGCAGTATTTT | CASSGWQGGRDTQYF
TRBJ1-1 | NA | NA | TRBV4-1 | TGCGCCAGCAGCCAATTAAGGGACACTGAAGCTTTCTTT | CASSQLRDTEAFF
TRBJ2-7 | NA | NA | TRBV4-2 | TGTGCCAGCAGCCCCGAGGAGGAAAACGAGCAGTACTTC | CASSPEEENEQYF
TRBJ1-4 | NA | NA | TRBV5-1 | TGCGCCAGCAGCTACATCCCGGGACCGCTTAATGAAAAACTGTTTTTT | CASSYIPGPLNEKLFF
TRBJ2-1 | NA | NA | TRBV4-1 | TGCGCCAGCAGCCAGATTAGCGGAGAGCAGTTCTTC | CASSQISGEQFF
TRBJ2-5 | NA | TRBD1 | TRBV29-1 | TGCAGCGTTGACCCTCGGGACAGGGAGGAGACCCAGTACTTC | CSVDPRDREETQYF
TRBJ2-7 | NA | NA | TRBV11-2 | TGTGCCAGCAGCCTGAGCTCCTACGAGCAGTACTTC | CASSLSSYEQYF
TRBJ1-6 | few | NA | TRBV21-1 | TGTGCCAGCAGCAACGGGGGGGAAGGCCCCGACGGCCCCCTCCACTTT | CASSNGGEGPDGPLHF
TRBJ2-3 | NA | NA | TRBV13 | TGTGCCAGCAGGGAAGCCACAGATACGCAGTATTTT | CASREATDTQYF
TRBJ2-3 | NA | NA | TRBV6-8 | TGTGCCAGCAGTTACTCGAGGGGAAGGGAGTGGGCAGATACGCAGTATTTT | CASSYSRGREWADTQYF
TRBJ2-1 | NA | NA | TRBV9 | TGTGCCAGCAGCCCCCCCCCGGGGATTTCTAATGAGCAGTTCTTC | CASSPPPGISNEQFF
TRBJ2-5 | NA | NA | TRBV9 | TGTGCCAGCAGCGTAGGTGGGGCAGGTCAAGAGACCCAGTACTTC | CASSVGGAGQETQYF
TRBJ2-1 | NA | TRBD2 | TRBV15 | TGTGCCACCAGCAGAGATTGGCAGGGAGGGTCCTACAATGAGCAGTTCTTC | CATSRDWQGGSYNEQFF
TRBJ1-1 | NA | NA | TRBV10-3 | TGTGCCATCAGTGGGGTGGCCCAGGGACCCCTTCGTGAAGCTTTCTTT | CAISGVAQGPLREAFF
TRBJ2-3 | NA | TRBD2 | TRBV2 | TGTGCCAGCCTAGACCCCGTAACTAGCGAGCAACGTTCAGACCCGTCTCGCACAGATACGCAGTATTTT | CASLDPVTSEQRSDPSRTDTQYF
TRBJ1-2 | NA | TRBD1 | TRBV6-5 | TGTGCCAGCAGTTACTTCTGCTCCGGGACAGGTTGTGGCTACACCTTC | CASSYFCSGTGCGYTF